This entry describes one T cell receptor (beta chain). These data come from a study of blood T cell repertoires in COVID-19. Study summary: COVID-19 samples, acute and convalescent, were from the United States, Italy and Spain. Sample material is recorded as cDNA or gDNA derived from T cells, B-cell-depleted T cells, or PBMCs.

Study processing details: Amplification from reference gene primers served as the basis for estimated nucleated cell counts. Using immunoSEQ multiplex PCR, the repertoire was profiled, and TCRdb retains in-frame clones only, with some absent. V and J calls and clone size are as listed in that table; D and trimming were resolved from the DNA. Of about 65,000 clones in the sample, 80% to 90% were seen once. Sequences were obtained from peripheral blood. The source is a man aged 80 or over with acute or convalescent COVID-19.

The CDR3 here is CSVEPRQLNYGYTF. The CDR3 DNA reads TGCAGCGTTGAACCCAGGCAGCTCAACTATGGCTACACCTTC. The V call is TRBV29-1, the J call TRBJ1-2; no clear D. The CDR3 consists of 14 residues. Trimming stripped 2 bases from V and 2 bases from J, with 12 bases between. The germline V gene encodes CDR1 SQVTM and CDR2 ANQGSEA.